A selection of T cell receptor beta chains follows, all from one sample in a study of cytomegalovirus exposure and HLA in healthy donors. The table came from immunoSEQ multiplex PCR; TCRdb's copy has only in-frame clones and leaves some out. Of 200,000 to 250,000 clones listed, roughly 82% are singletons. The specimen was PBMCs. These receptors all stem from a woman in her 40s in good health and CMV-seropositive. CDR3s include the opening cysteine and the closing phenylalanine or tryptophan. The D gene is left open where the match is weak. Clone size is not always given. Where it is, it says once, few, many or a class for expanded clones.

D gene | clone size | J gene | V gene | CDR3 DNA | CDR3 protein
TRBD2 | - | TRBJ2-7 | TRBV9 | TGTGCCAGCAGCGACGTTAGCGGGGGGGTTGACGAGCAGTACTTC | CASSDVSGGVDEQYF
TRBD2 | - | TRBJ2-5 | TRBV25-1 | TGTGCCAGCAGGGGAGGACTAGCGGGAGAGACCCAGTACTTC | CASRGGLAGETQYF
TRBD1 | few | TRBJ1-1 | TRBV2 | TGTGCCAGCTTGGGACAGGTCATGAACACTGAAGCTTTCTTT | CASLGQVMNTEAFF
TRBD2 | - | TRBJ2-1 | TRBV5-1 | TGCGCCAGCAGCTTGACGATGTGGGAGGGCAATGAGCAGTTCTTC | CASSLTMWEGNEQFF
TRBD2 | - | TRBJ2-7 | TRBV6-5 | TGTGCCAGCAGTTACTCCGTAGGCCAGGGAGGGTACGAGCAGTACTTC | CASSYSVGQGGYEQYF
TRBD1 | - | TRBJ2-7 | TRBV10-1 | TGCGCCAGCAGTGAGTTAACAGGGGGAAGGTACGAGCAGTACTTC | CASSELTGGRYEQYF
- | once | TRBJ1-5 | TRBV27 | TGTGCCAGCAGTTTATCGCCTACAGGGACGGATCAGCCCCAGCATTTT | CASSLSPTGTDQPQHF
- | once | TRBJ1-2 | TRBV19 | TGTGCCAGTAGTATAAGGACTTCCCGGGGCTACACCTTC | CASSIRTSRGYTF
TRBD2 | few | TRBJ2-2 | TRBV7-2 | TGTGCCAGCAGCCAAGCGGGACTCTTGAACACCGGGGAGCTGTTTTTT | CASSQAGLLNTGELFF
TRBD2 | - | TRBJ2-3 | TRBV4-1 | TGCGCCAGCAGCCAAGTTAGCGGGAGTAGTCGCACAGATACGCAGTATTTT | CASSQVSGSSRTDTQYF
TRBD1 | - | TRBJ1-5 | TRBV4-1 | TGCGCCAGCAGCCAAGGGCGGGGACAGGGGCAGCCCCAGCATTTT | CASSQGRGQGQPQHF
- | - | TRBJ1-1 | TRBV5-4 | TGTGCCAGCAGCTCTAGGATCACTGAAGCTTTCTTT | CASSSRITEAFF
TRBD1 | - | TRBJ1-5 | TRBV2 | TGTGCCAGCAGTGTGGGGACAGGGGGCCAAGGTCAGCCCCAGCATTTT | CASSVGTGGQGQPQHF
TRBD2 | - | TRBJ2-1 | TRBV9 | TGTGCCAGCAGCTATAAACTAGCGGGGGGGCTGAATGAGCAGTTCTTC | CASSYKLAGGLNEQFF
- | once | TRBJ1-2 | TRBV19 | TGTGCCAGTAGTCCCTCGGGGGTTGGCTACACCTTC | CASSPSGVGYTF
TRBD1 | - | TRBJ2-7 | TRBV11-2 | TGTGCCAGCAGCGCCCGACAGGGACCCTACGAGCAGTACTTC | CASSARQGPYEQYF
TRBD1 | - | TRBJ2-1 | TRBV11-3 | TGTGCCAGCAGCTCCCGGGACAGGGATGTCAATGAGCAGTTCTTC | CASSSRDRDVNEQFF
TRBD2 | - | TRBJ2-1 | TRBV4-2 | TGTGCCAGCGGCCAAGATCTAACGGGAGGGATCTACAATGAGCAGTTCTTC | CASGQDLTGGIYNEQFF
TRBD1 | - | TRBJ2-7 | TRBV7-9 | TGTGCCAGCAGCGCACAGGGGTACGAGCAGTACTTC | CASSAQGYEQYF
- | - | TRBJ2-3 | TRBV27 | TGTGCCAGCAGTCCCGCGCGGGGCACAGATACGCAGTATTTT | CASSPARGTDTQYF
TRBD2 | - | TRBJ2-3 | TRBV7-2 | TGTGCCAGCGTCCCCCTAGCGGGAGGGCCAGATACGCAGTATTTT | CASVPLAGGPDTQYF
- | - | TRBJ1-6 | TRBV2 | TGTGCCAGCAAGGAGGGGCGGAATTCACCCCTCCACTTT | CASKEGRNSPLHF
TRBD1 | - | TRBJ2-7 | TRBV5-6 | TGTGCCAGCAGCTTCGGACAGGGTAGCTCCTACGAGCAGTACTTC | CASSFGQGSSYEQYF
TRBD1 | - | TRBJ1-1 | TRBV7-9 | TGTGCCAGCAGCGGACAGGCTAGCACTGAAGCTTTCTTT | CASSGQASTEAFF
- | - | TRBJ1-6 | TRBV25-1 | TGTGCCAGCAGTGAGGCGGGGCCTTCACCCCTCCACTTT | CASSEAGPSPLHF
TRBD2 | - | TRBJ2-1 | TRBV7-3 | TGTGCCAGCAGTCCTGGGGGGGGCTACAATGAGCAGTTCTTC | CASSPGGGYNEQFF
- | once | TRBJ1-2 | TRBV11-2 | TGTGCCAGCAGCTTAGGGAGGGACCTCGGGGGTGGCTACACCTTC | CASSLGRDLGGGYTF
- | - | TRBJ1-2 | TRBV29-1 | TGCAGCGTTGAAGATTTAACAGGGACTGGCTACACCTTC | CSVEDLTGTGYTF
- | - | TRBJ2-7 | TRBV27 | TGTGCCAGCAGCGCGGGCGAGCCCCCCTACGAGCAGTACTTC | CASSAGEPPYEQYF
TRBD1 | - | TRBJ2-5 | TRBV5-1 | TGCGCCAGCAGCTCCGGGACAGGGGGACAAGAGACCCAGTACTTC | CASSSGTGGQETQYF
TRBD1 | - | TRBJ1-1 | TRBV4-1 | TGCGCCAGCAGCCAAGGACAGGGCGGTATGTTAACTGAAGCTTTCTTT | CASSQGQGGMLTEAFF
TRBD1 | - | TRBJ2-6 | TRBV5-4 | TGTGCCAGCAGGACAGGGGTATCTACTGGGGCCAACGTCCTGACTTTC | CASRTGVSTGANVLTF
- | - | TRBJ2-1 | TRBV9 | TGTGCCAGCAGCGTAGCTAAAGACAATGAGCAGTTCTTC | CASSVAKDNEQFF
- | - | TRBJ1-2 | TRBV21-1 | TGTGCCAGCAGCAAAGTGCAATCCTGGACAGGTGGGAATGAAAGGTATGGCTACACCTTC | CASSKVQSWTGGNERYGYTF
- | - | TRBJ1-1 | TRBV29-1 | TGCAGCGTTGAGACGGTAGGAGTCACTGAAGCTTTCTTT | CSVETVGVTEAFF
- | once | TRBJ2-2 | TRBV7-3 | TGTGCCAGCAGCTTAGTGTCAGGGACCGGGGAGCTGTTTTTT | CASSLVSGTGELFF
- | - | TRBJ1-6 | TRBV6-5 | TGTGCCAGCAGTTCCGCGGCGGGCGGCCTTAATTCACCCCTCCACTTT | CASSSAAGGLNSPLHF
- | - | TRBJ1-2 | TRBV29-1 | TGCAGCGTTGAAGATCTTCCAGGGCCCTATGGCTACACCTTC | CSVEDLPGPYGYTF
- | few | TRBJ2-1 | TRBV7-7 | TGTGCTAGCAGCTTAGCGGCGGCGAGCTCCTACAATGAGCAGTTCTTC | CASSLAAASSYNEQFF
- | - | TRBJ2-4 | TRBV5-1 | TGCGCCAGCAGCTTGGCACAGGGTTTAGGTGTTCAGTACTTC | CASSLAQGLGVQYF
TRBD1 | - | TRBJ1-2 | TRBV29-1 | TGCAGCGTTAATCCGGGACAGGCGTACTCTGGCTACACCTTC | CSVNPGQAYSGYTF
- | - | TRBJ1-3 | TRBV30 | TGTGCCTGGAGTGTCAATGGAAACACCATATATTTT | CAWSVNGNTIYF
- | - | TRBJ1-2 | TRBV5-1 | TGCGCCAGCAGCTCGACAGCTAACTATGGCTACACCTTC | CASSSTANYGYTF
TRBD1 | - | TRBJ1-3 | TRBV6-5 | TGTGCCAGCAGTTACGAGAGGGACAGGGGAAACACCATATATTTT | CASSYERDRGNTIYF
TRBD1 | once | TRBJ1-1 | TRBV7-9 | TGTGCCAGCAGCCCACAGGGGGCCGACACTGAAGCTTTCTTT | CASSPQGADTEAFF
TRBD1 | - | TRBJ1-2 | TRBV30 | TGTGCCTGGAGTGTAGCGACAGGGGTAGGCTACACCTTC | CAWSVATGVGYTF
- | few | TRBJ2-2 | TRBV5-1 | TGCGCCAGCAGCTTGGTGGGCAGCACGAACACCGGGGAGCTGTTTTTT | CASSLVGSTNTGELFF
- | - | TRBJ1-6 | TRBV25-1 | TGTGCCAGCAGTGAAGGAACAGGGAATTCACCCCTCCACTTT | CASSEGTGNSPLHF
TRBD1 | - | TRBJ1-2 | TRBV30 | TGTGCCTGGAGTGTAGCCGGGACAGGCTATGGCTACACCTTC | CAWSVAGTGYGYTF
TRBD2 | - | TRBJ2-7 | TRBV2 | TGTGCCCGGGGCCAGCGGGACTACGAGCAGTACTTC | CARGQRDYEQYF
- | - | TRBJ1-1 | TRBV4-1 | TGCGCCAGCAGCCAAGCCTTGCCGGGGAATGGAGCTTTCTTT | CASSQALPGNGAFF
TRBD1 | few | TRBJ1-6 | TRBV28 | TGTGCCAGCAGTTCCCCGGACAGGGGTAATTCACCCCTCCACTTT | CASSSPDRGNSPLHF
- | - | TRBJ1-2 | TRBV28 | TGTGCCAGCAGTTTGTCGGGCACAGGAGACTATGGCTACACCTTC | CASSLSGTGDYGYTF
- | - | TRBJ1-3 | TRBV21-1 | TGTGCCAGCAGCGCTAAACGGAGGGAGCTCTCTGGAAACACCATATATTTT | CASSAKRRELSGNTIYF
TRBD2 | few | TRBJ2-3 | TRBV5-1 | TGCGCCAGCAGCCCGAGGGACTATACGACCACAGATACGCAGTATTTT | CASSPRDYTTTDTQYF
TRBD2 | - | TRBJ2-7 | TRBV5-1 | TGCGCCAGCAGCTCTAGCGGGGAACCCTACGAGCAGTACTTC | CASSSSGEPYEQYF
- | - | TRBJ2-7 | TRBV6-1 | TGTGCCAGCAGTGAGAGCGGACCCTACGAGCAGTACTTC | CASSESGPYEQYF
- | - | TRBJ2-1 | TRBV11-3 | TGTGCCAGCAGCTTAGGAGGTAGCTCCTACAATGAGCAGTTCTTC | CASSLGGSSYNEQFF
- | - | TRBJ2-3 | TRBV5-1 | TGCGCCAGCAGCTTGGTGGCTAGCGACACAGATACGCAGTATTTT | CASSLVASDTDTQYF
TRBD2 | - | TRBJ2-5 | TRBV2 | TGTGCCAGCAGGGGAACACTAGCGATAAAGCAAGAGACCCAGTACTTC | CASRGTLAIKQETQYF